The 19 T cell receptor beta chains below all came from one sample that was sequenced in a study of cytomegalovirus exposure and HLA in healthy donors. Amplification used 60 Vbeta primers and 13 Jbeta primers. The data were produced by immunoSEQ multiplex PCR, yet TCRdb's version contains in-frame clones alone and is incomplete. This sample carries 150,000 to 200,000 clones, 70% to 80% of them seen once, and the ten largest clones take under 2.5%. The specimen was PBMCs. The receptors were sampled from a man aged 40-49 years in good health and CMV-seronegative.

The chain combines TRBV5-6 with TRBJ2-7; 11 bases fit TRBD2. Germline values: CDR1 SGHDT, CDR2 YYEEEE. V gave up 5 bases and J gave up 1 base; unmatched junction bases: 2. The CDR3 consists of 14 residues. The CDR3 bases are TGTGCCAGCAGGACTAGCGGGGTTTCCTACGAGCAGTACTTC. Translating it yields CASRTSGVSYEQYF.

The table lists this clone with a few counts. The gene calls are TRBV4-1 and TRBJ2-1; 14 bases agree with TRBD2. V shed 0 bases and J 8 bases; nucleotides not matched to a gene: 6. The germline gives CDR1 MGHRA, CDR2 YSYEKL. The CDR3 runs 17 residues. Here the CDR3 DNA reads TGCGCCAGCAGCCAAGAAAAGGGACTAGCGGGAGTGGATGAGCAGTTCTTC. The encoded protein is CASSQEKGLAGVDEQFF.

The chain recombines TRBV6-6 with TRBJ1-2, with TRBD1 as a possible D gene (6 bases). This CDR3 is 14 amino acids long. V was trimmed by 1 base and J by 3 bases, leaving 9 bases between them. Looked up from germline, CDR1 is MNHNY and CDR2 is SVGAGI (reference sequence). The CDR3 reads CASSYLTGDYGYTF. CDR3 DNA sequence: TGTGCCAGCAGTTACTTGACAGGAGACTATGGCTACACCTTC.

This clone appeared a few times. V usage is TRBV11-3 and J usage is TRBJ1-2; 12 nucleotides match TRBD1. The ends lost 7 bases at V and 7 bases at J; junction bases unmatched: 13. Germline assignment: CDR1 SGHNT and CDR2 YENEEA. The CDR3 sequence is 16 residues long. The CDR3 DNA follows: TGTGCCAGCACCTCCGGGACAGGGGGCGTTAGGAGTGGCTACACCTTC. It yields the protein CASTSGTGGVRSGYTF.

The genes are TRBV4-3 and TRBJ2-7; 9 bases align to TRBD1. CDR3 length equals 16 residues. With V trimmed by 0 bases and J by 8 bases, 11 bases remained unmatched. The germline CDR1 and CDR2 sequences are LGHNA and YSLEER. CDR3 region: CASSQDVGQGLRKQYF. CDR3 sequence (DNA): TGCGCCAGCAGCCAAGATGTGGGACAGGGACTACGGAAGCAGTACTTC.

The chain carries TRBV7-2 and TRBJ2-7, with a weak D call TRBD2 (6 bases). CDR1 and CDR2 from the germline V gene are SGHTA and FQGNSA. Trimming shortened V by 0 bases and J by 1 base, and 7 bases separated the two germline ends. This CDR3 region has 14 residues. CDR3 sequence (DNA): TGTGCCAGCAGCTTAGCAGCGGGTTCCTACGAGCAGTACTTC. Translating gives CASSLAAGSYEQYF.

Concerning this clone: Other DNA variants within this sample encode the same CDR3. The gene calls are TRBV6-1 and TRBJ2-7; TRBD1 agrees at 10 bases. CDR1 and CDR2 (germline): MNHNS, SASEGT. The CDR3 is 13 residues long. Trimming removed 6 bases from V and 2 bases from J; junction bases left unmatched: 1. CDR3 in DNA: TGTGCCAGCAGAGGACAGGGGGCCTACGAGCAGTACTTC. Its protein product is CASRGQGAYEQYF.

CDR3: CSVETGVGTQYF. The DNA of the CDR3 is TGCAGCGTTGAAACGGGAGTCGGGACCCAGTACTTC. V is TRBV29-1 and J is TRBJ2-5; tentatively, D is TRBD2 (6 bases). CDR1 SQVTM and CDR2 ANQGSEA come from the germline V gene. V lost 2 bases, J lost 7 bases, and 11 bases lay in between. The CDR3 has 12 residues. Drawing the rest from reference TRBV29-1 and TRBJ2-5, the complete variable domain is SAVISQKPSRDICQRGTSLTIQCQVDSQVTMMFWYRQQPGQSLTLIATANQGSEATYESGFVIDKFPISRPNLTFSTLTVSNMSPEDSSIYLCSVETGVGTQYFGPGTRLLVL.

The gene calls are TRBV6-7 and TRBJ2-1; D may be TRBD1 (5 bases). TRBV6-7 is labeled an ORF, and its function is uncertain. V lost 0 bases, J lost 4 bases, and 10 bases lay in between. The CDR3 sequence is 15 residues long. CDR3 amino acids: CASSYSGREYNEQFF. CDR3 DNA: TGTGCCAGCAGTTACTCGGGCAGGGAATACAATGAGCAGTTCTTC.

This chain uses TRBV28 with TRBJ2-7, with D perhaps matching TRBD2 (6 bases). The V and J ends lost 6 bases and 4 bases respectively, with 13 bases between them. CDR1 is MDHEN, CDR2 SYDVKM, per germline. The CDR3 loop spans 13 amino acids. This CDR3 is CASSDRGWYEQYF. CDR3 DNA sequence: TGTGCCAGCAGCGACCGGGGGTGGTACGAGCAGTACTTC.

There are a few counts of this clone. The chain carries TRBV14 and TRBJ2-7; D ambiguous. From germline, CDR1 is SGHDN and CDR2 FVKESK. CDR3 length equals 14 residues. The V end lost 6 bases, the J end lost 2 bases, and 14 bases lay between the germline ends. CDR3 sequence reads: CASSLIRGAYEQYF. CDR3 sequence (DNA): TGTGCCAGCAGTCTGATCCGCGGCGCCTACGAGCAGTACTTC.

This chain uses TRBV19 with TRBJ2-5; 9 nucleotides align to TRBD2. With V trimmed by 4 bases and J by 4 bases, 7 bases remained unmatched. The V gene's germline CDR1 is LNHDA and CDR2 SQIVND (reference sequence). The CDR3 extends over 15 amino acids. CDR3 sequence: CASSTPRGGRETQYF. In DNA form, the CDR3 reads TGTGCCAGTAGTACCCCGCGGGGGGGCAGAGAGACCCAGTACTTC.

The rearrangement uses TRBV5-1 and TRBJ2-7, with a tentative D call TRBD2 (6 bases). The CDR3 totals 14 residues. Germline-derived CDR1 and CDR2 are SGHRS and YFSETQ. V dropped 5 bases and J dropped 2 bases, with 14 bases sitting between them. Written as DNA, the CDR3 is TGCGCCAGCAGTCAGGGCGGGAAGGCCTACGAGCAGTACTTC. Translating gives CASSQGGKAYEQYF.

J is TRBJ2-1 and V is TRBV19; TRBD1 agrees at 9 bases. Losses at the gene ends were 6 bases for V and 8 bases for J; bases not matched to a gene: 5. The CDR3 spans 13 residues. Looked up from germline, CDR1 is LNHDA and CDR2 is SQIVND (reference sequence). The CDR3 is CASRDRGLDEQFF. The CDR3 nucleotides are TGTGCCAGTAGGGACAGGGGTTTGGATGAGCAGTTCTTC.

The chain carries TRBV5-5 and TRBJ2-3, with 7 bases identical to TRBD1. Germline assignment: CDR1 SGHKS and CDR2 YYEKEE (reference sequence). The trim removed 2 bases at V and 3 bases at J, leaving 6 bases unmatched. The CDR3 has 15 residues. CDR3 sequence (DNA): TGTGCCAGCAGCTTTGGACAGGTCCGGACAGATACGCAGTATTTT. Protein sequence: CASSFGQVRTDTQYF.

The chain links TRBV6-5 to TRBJ1-4, with D tentatively TRBD1 (5 bases). Trimming stripped 6 bases from V and 7 bases from J, with 12 bases between. The germline CDR1 and CDR2 sequences are MNHEY and SVGAGI. The CDR3 consists of 13 residues. The CDR3: CASSVGPGEKLFF. CDR3 sequence (DNA): TGTGCCAGCAGCGTGGGGCCAGGTGAAAAACTGTTTTTT.

This clone was seen just once. V and J are TRBV5-1 and TRBJ2-7; 8 bases are shared with TRBD1. V was clipped by 4 bases and J by 1 base; unmatched bases: 4. Germline assignment: CDR1 SGHRS and CDR2 YFSETQ. The CDR3 is 14 amino acids. Written as DNA, the CDR3 is TGCGCCAGCAGCGCCCGGACAGGGTCCTACGAGCAGTACTTC. Protein product: CASSARTGSYEQYF.

The chain uses TRBV28 and TRBJ2-1, with 7 bases lining up with TRBD1. V was clipped by 6 bases and J by 1 base; unmatched bases: 6. CDR3 length: 15 residues. CDR1 MDHEN and CDR2 SYDVKM come from the germline V gene. As DNA, the CDR3 is TGTGCCAGCAGCTCCGACAGGGAGTCCTACAATGAGCAGTTCTTC. Translation: CASSSDRESYNEQFF.

The chain links TRBV7-6 to TRBJ2-2; no clear D gene. Germline V gene sequence: CDR1 SGHVS, CDR2 FNYEAQ. Trimming stripped 5 bases from V and 1 base from J, with 2 bases between. The CDR3 has 12 amino acids. The CDR3 sequence is CASSLNTGELFF. The CDR3 region has the DNA TGTGCCAGCAGCCTGAACACCGGGGAGCTGTTTTTT.